A selection of T cell receptor beta chains follows, all from one sample in a study of beta chain features in type 1 diabetes. Clones were read by immunoSEQ multiplex PCR, and TCRdb kept only the in-frame ones, dropping some. The sample includes some 200,000 clones, more than 15% of them seen just once. The sample taken for sequencing was naive CD4+ T cells from blood. The receptors originated from a young man with type 1 diabetes. Both conserved end residues are part of each CDR3. The order of the fields is J gene, clone size, D gene, CDR3 length, V gene, CDR3 protein, CDR3 DNA. The D gene is left open where the match is weak. Size is stated for part of the rows, as once, few or many counts, or as a class when the clone is expanded.

>TRBJ2-3|-|-|13|TRBV29-1
CSVGGRGTDTQYF
TGCAGCGTTGGTGGGAGAGGTACAGATACGCAGTATTTT
>TRBJ2-7|few|-|12|TRBV5-1
CASSLEGYEQYF
TGCGCCAGCAGCTTGGAGGGCTACGAGCAGTACTTC
>TRBJ2-5|-|-|11|TRBV29-1
CSTGPQETQYF
TGCAGCACGGGGCCTCAAGAGACCCAGTACTTC
>TRBJ2-5|few|-|14|TRBV5-1
CASSSQGKQETQYF
TGCGCCAGCAGCTCCCAGGGGAAGCAAGAGACCCAGTACTTC
>TRBJ2-5|few|-|11|TRBV28
CASSGTETQYF
TGTGCCAGCAGTGGTACAGAGACCCAGTACTTC
>TRBJ2-1|few|TRBD1|12|TRBV9
CASSTGGNEQFF
TGTGCCAGCAGCACAGGGGGAAATGAGCAGTTCTTC
>TRBJ2-7|-|TRBD2|15|TRBV7-2
CASSLAGGSGGEQYF
TGTGCCAGCAGCTTAGCGGGAGGTTCGGGAGGAGAGCAGTACTTC
>TRBJ2-7|few|TRBD1|15|TRBV4-2
CASSQAGTASYEQYF
TGTGCCAGCAGCCAAGCTGGGACAGCATCCTACGAGCAGTACTTC
>TRBJ2-1|few|TRBD1|15|TRBV4-1
CASSQVGRGQNEQFF
TGCGCCAGCAGCCAAGTGGGCAGGGGGCAGAATGAGCAGTTCTTC
>TRBJ2-1|-|-|11|TRBV5-4
CASSLLDEQFF
TGTGCCAGCAGCTTGTTGGATGAGCAGTTCTTC
>TRBJ2-5|-|-|14|TRBV29-1
CSVEDWGREETQYF
TGCAGCGTTGAAGATTGGGGCAGGGAAGAGACCCAGTACTTC
>TRBJ2-4|-|-|15|TRBV11-2
CASSPGTLAKNIQYF
TGTGCCAGCAGCCCGGGGACTCTAGCCAAAAACATTCAGTACTTC
>TRBJ2-1|-|-|13|TRBV30
CAWSVLSRGEQFF
TGTGCCTGGAGTGTGTTGTCCCGTGGTGAGCAGTTCTTC
>TRBJ1-1|-|TRBD1|13|TRBV29-1
CSVEGTGNTEAFF
TGCAGCGTTGAGGGGACAGGGAACACTGAAGCTTTCTTT
>TRBJ2-7|few|TRBD2|11|TRBV20-1
CSVAGRDEQYF
TGCAGTGTTGCCGGGAGGGACGAGCAGTACTTC
>TRBJ2-7|-|-|13|TRBV5-1
CASSLAEGWEQYF
TGCGCCAGCAGCTTGGCAGAGGGTTGGGAGCAGTACTTC
>TRBJ2-2|-|-|13|TRBV29-1
CSVARTNNGELFF
TGCAGCGTTGCGCGCACAAACAACGGGGAGCTGTTTTTT
>TRBJ2-5|few|-|18|TRBV23-1
CASSQSGPMPGLEETQYF
TGCGCCAGCAGTCAATCGGGCCCTATGCCAGGGTTAGAGGAGACCCAGTACTTC
>TRBJ1-4|few|TRBD1|12|TRBV29-1
CSVVRGDEKLFF
TGCAGCGTTGTCAGGGGGGATGAAAAACTGTTTTTT
>TRBJ2-1|-|-|15|TRBV5-1
CASSLPEAAPNEQFF
TGCGCCAGCAGCTTACCTGAAGCGGCTCCCAATGAGCAGTTCTTC
>TRBJ1-5|few|-|16|TRBV9
CASSVVGGSGNQPQHF
TGTGCCAGCAGCGTAGTCGGGGGTTCGGGCAATCAGCCCCAGCATTTT
>TRBJ2-2|few|-|16|TRBV25-1
CASGSASAPNTGELFF
TGTGCCAGCGGCAGTGCGTCGGCCCCGAACACCGGGGAGCTGTTTTTT
>TRBJ2-3|-|-|13|TRBV4-1
CASSRVTADTQYF
TGCGCCAGCAGCCGGGTAACGGCAGATACGCAGTATTTT
>TRBJ1-2|few|TRBD1|14|TRBV6-1
CASITGDRASGYTF
TGTGCCAGCATAACGGGGGACAGGGCCAGTGGCTACACCTTC
>TRBJ2-3|-|TRBD1|12|TRBV29-1
CSVGQRSDTQYF
TGCAGCGTGGGACAGAGATCAGATACGCAGTATTTT
>TRBJ2-6|few|-|10|TRBV23-1
CASSPRGPDF
TGCGCCAGCAGTCCCCGGGGCCCTGATTTC
>TRBJ2-7|few|-|17|TRBV9
CASSVEPSAMSSYEQYF
TGTGCCAGCAGCGTAGAGCCTAGCGCGATGAGCTCCTACGAGCAGTACTTC
>TRBJ2-7|-|TRBD1|14|TRBV28
CASAKGQGFYEQYF
TGTGCCAGCGCTAAGGGACAGGGATTCTACGAGCAGTACTTC
>TRBJ2-5|few|-|16|TRBV5-4
CASSLAFRGAEETQYF
TGTGCCAGCAGCTTGGCCTTTAGGGGCGCAGAAGAGACCCAGTACTTC
>TRBJ1-4|-|-|13|TRBV11-2
CASSFFGHEKLFF
TGTGCCAGCAGCTTTTTCGGTCATGAAAAACTGTTTTTT
>TRBJ2-1|few|-|13|TRBV7-9
CASTSGGDNEQFF
TGTGCCAGCACCTCCGGGGGAGACAATGAGCAGTTCTTC
>TRBJ2-7|-|TRBD2|15|TRBV7-2
CASSHTGLAAYEQYF
TGTGCCAGCAGTCATACGGGACTAGCGGCCTACGAGCAGTACTTC
>TRBJ2-7|-|-|13|TRBV18
CASSPPPGQEQYF
TGTGCCAGCTCACCACCGCCAGGACAGGAGCAGTACTTC
>TRBJ2-1|few|-|15|TRBV4-1
CASSQGQGPANEQFF
TGCGCCAGCAGCCAAGGTCAGGGACCGGCAAATGAGCAGTTCTTC
>TRBJ2-2|few|TRBD2|19|TRBV4-1
CASSQERLAGTLNTGELFF
TGCGCCAGCAGCCAAGAGAGACTAGCCGGAACCTTGAACACCGGGGAGCTGTTTTTT
>TRBJ1-1|-|-|14|TRBV11-2
CASSLNTVNTEAFF
TGTGCCAGCAGCTTAAACACCGTGAACACTGAAGCTTTCTTT
>TRBJ2-7|-|TRBD2|14|TRBV30
CAWSVASGRDEQYF
TGTGCCTGGAGTGTTGCTAGCGGGAGGGACGAGCAGTACTTC
>TRBJ2-5|-|-|15|TRBV29-1
CSALRGLVPGETQYF
TGCAGCGCCCTAAGAGGGTTAGTTCCCGGGGAGACCCAGTACTTC
>TRBJ2-4|few|-|13|TRBV29-1
CSVWSQRGNIQYF
TGCAGCGTTTGGTCCCAGCGCGGAAACATTCAGTACTTC
>TRBJ2-1|few|-|11|TRBV20-1
CSGSDYNEQFF
TGCAGTGGCTCTGACTACAATGAGCAGTTCTTC
>TRBJ2-3|-|-|13|TRBV30
CAWTEGLTDTQYF
TGTGCCTGGACCGAGGGACTCACAGATACGCAGTATTTT